These T cell receptor beta chains were read from a single sample in a study of patients and donors after allogeneic stem cell transplantation. Using its own MiXCR run on the RT-PCR reads, TCRdb lists one record per CDR3 protein. The data show hundreds of thousands of distinct CDR3 sequences, with around 16% seen just once and around 7.9% held by the top ten. What was sequenced was blood, either unsorted or a sorted T cell fraction (not recorded which). Source of these receptors: a human donor who was either an allogeneic HSCT recipient or a stem cell or donor lymphocyte infusion donor (not recorded which). It is not recorded whose cells these are; they may come from a transplant donor. Each CDR3 is given with its conserved first and last residue. The D gene is left open where the match is weak. Part of the rows lack a size; the others show once, few, many or a class for expanded clones.

abundance	d_gene	len	v_gene	j_gene	CDR3aa	CDR3nt
NA	NA	12	TRBV6-2/TRBV6-3	TRBJ2-5	CASRRGLETQYF	TGTGCCAGCAGAAGGGGATTGGAGACCCAGTACTTC
few	NA	15	TRBV11-2	TRBJ2-7	CASSLVRPTHNEQYF	TGTGCCAGCAGCTTAGTTCGTCCGACACACAACGAGCAGTACTTC
NA	NA	11	TRBV14	TRBJ2-7	CASRGNYEQYF	TGTGCCAGCCGGGGAAACTACGAGCAGTACTTC
NA	TRBD1	13	TRBV12-3/TRBV12-4	TRBJ1-2	CASSLMTGGGYTF	TGTGCCAGCAGTTTAATGACAGGGGGAGGCTACACCTTC
few	NA	13	TRBV7-2	TRBJ1-2	CASSLRALTGYTF	TGTGCCAGCAGCCTCAGGGCTCTCACGGGCTACACCTTC
NA	NA	13	TRBV30	TRBJ2-5	CAWSVSSQETQYF	TGTGCCTGGAGTGTCAGCAGCCAAGAGACCCAGTACTTC
NA	TRBD1	16	TRBV19	TRBJ1-5	CASSAGQVLSNQPQHF	TGTGCCAGTAGTGCCGGACAGGTTCTTAGCAATCAGCCCCAGCATTTT
many	NA	15	TRBV20-1	TRBJ1-5	CSARDNSGSNQPQHF	TGCAGTGCTAGAGATAACTCAGGGAGCAATCAGCCCCAGCATTTT
NA	TRBD2	16	TRBV7-2	TRBJ2-4	CASSLVSGGAKNIQYF	TGTGCCAGCAGCTTAGTTAGCGGGGGAGCCAAAAACATTCAGTACTTC
NA	NA	15	TRBV6-2/TRBV6-3	TRBJ2-2	CASSRTPLNTGELFF	TGTGCCAGCAGTCGGACACCGCTGAACACCGGGGAGCTGTTTTTT
NA	TRBD2	16	TRBV6-1	TRBJ2-7	CASSALSSGHDHEQYF	TGTGCCAGCAGTGCCTTATCTAGCGGTCATGACCACGAGCAGTACTTC
NA	NA	17	TRBV5-1	TRBJ2-1	CASSLGGSRAFYNEQFF	TGCGCCAGCAGCTTGGGGGGATCACGGGCTTTCTACAATGAGCAGTTCTTC
few	NA	14	TRBV5-1	TRBJ2-2	CASSLRGSTGELFF	TGCGCCAGCAGCCTCAGGGGTAGCACCGGGGAGCTGTTTTTT
many	NA	14	TRBV5-1	TRBJ2-5	CASSLNSFVETQYF	TGCGCCAGCAGCTTAAACAGTTTTGTCGAGACCCAGTACTTC
NA	TRBD1	13	TRBV2	TRBJ1-1	CASRNTGGTEAFF	TGTGCCAGCAGGAACACAGGGGGCACTGAAGCTTTCTTT
few	NA	13	TRBV19	TRBJ2-4	CARPQGDKNIQYF	TGTGCCCGACCACAGGGTGACAAAAACATTCAGTACTTC
once	TRBD2	17	TRBV20-1	TRBJ2-1	CSARDSLLRGGHNEQFF	TGCAGTGCTAGAGATTCCCTCCTGCGGGGGGGCCACAATGAGCAGTTCTTC
NA	NA	15	TRBV5-1	TRBJ2-5	CASSFRGGVQETQYF	TGCGCCAGCAGCTTTAGGGGTGGGGTTCAAGAGACCCAGTACTTC
many	NA	13	TRBV7-3	TRBJ2-2	CASSLNRAGELFF	TGTGCCAGCAGCTTAAACCGGGCCGGGGAGCTGTTTTTT
NA	NA	15	TRBV6-2/TRBV6-3	TRBJ2-5	CASSHLGRIQETQYF	TGTGCCAGCAGCCACCTTGGACGGATCCAAGAGACCCAGTACTTC
NA	TRBD2	18	TRBV5-1	TRBJ2-5	CASSLQGTSGAGGETQYF	TGCGCCAGCAGCTTGCAAGGAACCTCCGGGGCCGGGGGGGAGACCCAGTACTTC
NA	TRBD2	16	TRBV18	TRBJ2-1	CASSLSPGGAHNEQFF	TGTGCCAGCTCACTTTCCCCGGGAGGGGCCCACAATGAGCAGTTCTTC
few	NA	13	TRBV30	TRBJ2-7	CAWSGGAAYEQYF	TGTGCCTGGAGTGGAGGGGCGGCCTACGAGCAGTACTTC
few	NA	15	TRBV23-1	TRBJ2-5	CASSRGQRGRETQYF	TGCGCCAGCAGTCGCGGACAGAGGGGGAGGGAGACCCAGTACTTC
many	NA	13	TRBV7-8	TRBJ1-6	CASSSPGNLPLHF	TGTGCCAGCAGCTCACCGGGGAACCTCCCCCTCCACTTT
few	TRBD2	15	TRBV9	TRBJ2-5	CASSSGTSSSETQYF	TGTGCCAGCAGCTCTGGGACTAGTTCGTCTGAGACCCAGTACTTC
few	NA	12	TRBV9	TRBJ2-3	CASSGHSDTQYF	TGTGCCAGCAGCGGGCACTCAGATACGCAGTATTTT
few	TRBD1	16	TRBV3-1	TRBJ2-2	CASSQEGTANTGELFF	TGTGCCAGCAGCCAAGAGGGGACAGCGAACACCGGGGAGCTGTTTTTT
many	NA	14	TRBV5-1	TRBJ1-2	CASSSGTELYGLTF	TGCGCCAGCAGCTCAGGGACGGAACTCTATGGCTTGACCTTC
few	NA	19	TRBV21-1	TRBJ1-3	CASTPTRTGSGSLGNTIYF	TGTGCCAGCACCCCAACCCGGACAGGGTCCGGAAGCCTCGGAAACACCATATATTTT
NA	NA	14	TRBV25-1	TRBJ2-2	CASMGRANTGELFF	TGTGCCAGCATGGGCCGAGCGAACACCGGGGAGCTGTTTTTT
NA	NA	14	TRBV12-3/TRBV12-4	TRBJ1-1	CASSPRPANTEAFF	TGTGCCAGCAGTCCTCGACCCGCGAACACTGAAGCTTTCTTT
NA	NA	11	TRBV29-1	TRBJ1-1	CRGDGNTEAFF	TGCAGGGGGGATGGTAACACTGAAGCTTTCTTT
NA	TRBD1	17	TRBV3-1	TRBJ2-7	CASSQNRQGALFTEQYF	TGTGCCAGCAGCCAAAACAGACAGGGGGCGCTTTTTACGGAGCAGTACTTC
many	NA	14	TRBV12-3/TRBV12-4	TRBJ1-5	CASSPRQGNQPQHF	TGTGCCAGCAGTCCAAGACAGGGCAATCAGCCCCAGCATTTT
NA	NA	13	TRBV20-1	TRBJ1-5	CSARGQGHQPQHF	TGCAGTGCTAGGGGGCAGGGACATCAGCCCCAGCATTTT
few	NA	13	TRBV20-1	TRBJ1-6	CSARLGDNSPLHF	TGCAGTGCTAGATTGGGGGATAATTCACCCCTCCACTTT
few	NA	15	TRBV7-2	TRBJ1-5	CASSLGQRSNQPQHF	TGTGCCAGCAGCTTAGGACAGAGAAGCAATCAGCCCCAGCATTTT
many	NA	13	TRBV7-7	TRBJ2-1	CASSLAMGKEQFF	TGTGCTAGCAGCTTAGCAATGGGTAAGGAGCAGTTCTTC
many	NA	10	TRBV19	TRBJ2-7	CARTRSEQYF	TGTGCCAGGACTAGGTCCGAGCAGTACTTC
NA	TRBD1	14	TRBV20-1	TRBJ2-1	CSARTGSRVDEQFF	TGCAGTGCTCGGACAGGTTCTAGGGTGGATGAGCAGTTCTTC
NA	TRBD2	15	TRBV5-1	TRBJ2-7	CASSLRGTSKYEQYF	TGCGCCAGCAGCCTTCGGGGGACTAGTAAGTACGAGCAGTACTTC
NA	TRBD2	17	TRBV14	TRBJ2-1	CASSQDLWGLAGYEQFF	TGTGCCAGCAGCCAAGATCTATGGGGGCTAGCGGGTTATGAGCAGTTCTTC
many	TRBD2	14	TRBV5-1	TRBJ2-3	CASSFSGGTDTQYF	TGCGCCAGCAGCTTTAGCGGGGGCACAGATACGCAGTATTTT
few	NA	13	TRBV25-1	TRBJ1-1	CASSEGQARVAFF	TGTGCCAGCAGTGAGGGCCAGGCCCGGGTCGCTTTCTTT
many	NA	13	TRBV29-1	TRBJ2-7	CSVGRQGRDEQYF	TGCAGCGTGGGTCGACAGGGGAGGGACGAGCAGTACTTC
NA	TRBD2	16	TRBV3-1	TRBJ2-3	CASSQEGGGAGDTQYF	TGTGCCAGCAGCCAAGAAGGCGGGGGGGCAGGAGATACGCAGTATTTT
NA	NA	13	TRBV20-1	TRBJ1-2	CSASRGLNHGYTF	TGCAGTGCTAGCCGTGGCCTTAACCATGGCTACACCTTC
NA	NA	13	TRBV11-2	TRBJ1-6	CASSSNRNSPLHF	TGTGCCAGCAGCTCCAACAGGAATTCACCCCTCCACTTT
many	TRBD2	14	TRBV2	TRBJ2-1	CASRGLAGGDEQFF	TGTGCCAGCAGGGGACTAGCGGGAGGGGATGAGCAGTTCTTC
many	NA	15	TRBV12-3/TRBV12-4	TRBJ2-2	CASSLAGKGAGELFF	TGTGCCAGCAGTTTAGCCGGGAAAGGAGCCGGGGAGCTGTTTTTT
NA	NA	14	TRBV29-1	TRBJ2-3	CSAEGDGHTDTQYF	TGCAGCGCAGAAGGGGACGGACACACAGATACGCAGTATTTT
NA	TRBD2	15	TRBV20-1	TRBJ2-5	CSTLAAGGPGETQYF	TGCAGTACCCTCGCAGCGGGAGGGCCTGGAGAGACCCAGTACTTC
NA	NA	15	TRBV20-1	TRBJ1-5	CSARGTPYSNQPQHF	TGCAGTGCTAGAGGGACACCTTATAGCAATCAGCCCCAGCATTTT
NA	NA	12	TRBV6-5	TRBJ1-6	CASSQKYSPLHF	TGTGCCAGCAGTCAGAAGTATTCACCCCTCCACTTT
few	NA	13	TRBV20-1	TRBJ2-5	CSANGGTQETQYF	TGCAGTGCTAACGGGGGAACTCAAGAGACCCAGTACTTC
few	NA	14	TRBV3-1	TRBJ1-1	CASRAGGMNTEAFF	TGTGCCAGCAGGGCCGGGGGTATGAACACTGAAGCTTTCTTT
few	NA	18	TRBV6-5	TRBJ2-1	CASSYSPLGSLGYNEQFF	TGTGCCAGCAGTTACTCGCCCCTGGGTAGCTTGGGATACAATGAGCAGTTCTTC